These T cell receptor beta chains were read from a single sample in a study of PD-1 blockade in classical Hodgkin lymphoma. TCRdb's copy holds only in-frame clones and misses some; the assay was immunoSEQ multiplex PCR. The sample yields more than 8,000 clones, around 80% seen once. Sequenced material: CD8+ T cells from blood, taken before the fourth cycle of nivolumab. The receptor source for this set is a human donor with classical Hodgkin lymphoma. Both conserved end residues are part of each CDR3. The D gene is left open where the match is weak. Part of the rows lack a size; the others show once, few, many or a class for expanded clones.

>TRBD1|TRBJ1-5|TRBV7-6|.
CASSLETGASYSNQPQHF
TGTGCCAGCAGCCTAGAGACAGGGGCCTCGTATAGCAATCAGCCCCAGCATTTT
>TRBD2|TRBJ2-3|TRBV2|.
CASRSTGGYTDTQYF
TGTGCCAGCAGATCTACGGGGGGGTACACAGATACGCAGTATTTT
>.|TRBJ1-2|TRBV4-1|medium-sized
CASSQEGYRGYTF
TGCGCCAGCAGCCAAGAAGGTTATCGGGGCTACACCTTC
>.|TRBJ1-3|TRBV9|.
CASSADSGGNTIYF
TGTGCCAGCAGCGCTGACTCGGGGGGAAACACCATATATTTT
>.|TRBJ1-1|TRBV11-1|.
CASSLEGWGTEAFF
TGTGCCAGCAGCTTAGAAGGGTGGGGCACTGAAGCTTTCTTT
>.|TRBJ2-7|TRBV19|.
CASSMGRGRNSYEQYF
TGTGCCAGTAGTATGGGCAGGGGAAGAAACTCCTACGAGCAGTACTTC
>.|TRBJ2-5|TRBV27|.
CASSLTRPEYQETQYF
TGTGCCAGCAGTTTAACCAGGCCGGAATACCAAGAGACCCAGTACTTC
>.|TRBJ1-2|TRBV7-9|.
CASSAPVYGYTF
TGTGCCAGCAGCGCGCCGGTCTATGGCTACACCTTC
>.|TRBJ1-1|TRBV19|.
CASSMGMNTEAFF
TGTGCCAGTAGTATGGGGATGAACACTGAAGCTTTCTTT
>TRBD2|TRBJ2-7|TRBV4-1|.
CASSQGTGGLDEQYF
TGCGCCAGCAGCCAAGGGACGGGGGGGCTCGACGAGCAGTACTTC
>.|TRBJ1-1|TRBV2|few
CASSDRALNTEAFF
TGTGCCAGCAGTGATAGGGCTTTGAACACTGAAGCTTTCTTT
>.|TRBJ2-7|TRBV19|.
CASSITGYNEQYF
TGTGCCAGTAGTATAACAGGGTACAACGAGCAGTACTTC
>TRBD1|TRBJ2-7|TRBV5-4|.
CASSFRGHPTYEQYF
TGTGCCAGCAGCTTCAGGGGGCACCCAACCTACGAGCAGTACTTC
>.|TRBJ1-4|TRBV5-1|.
CASSLAATRSGQTNEKLFF
TGCGCCAGCAGCTTGGCGGCTACCCGCTCGGGGCAGACTAATGAAAAACTGTTTTTT
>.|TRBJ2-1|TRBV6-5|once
CASSYGDGYNEQFF
TGTGCCAGCAGTTACGGCGACGGGTACAATGAGCAGTTCTTC
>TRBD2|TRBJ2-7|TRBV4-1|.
CASSPVSGGPSYEQYF
TGCGCCAGCAGCCCCGTTAGCGGGGGGCCTTCCTACGAGCAGTACTTC
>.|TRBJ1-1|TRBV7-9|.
CASSLGGSFRNTEAFF
TGTGCCAGCAGCTTAGGAGGATCGTTCCGGAACACTGAAGCTTTCTTT
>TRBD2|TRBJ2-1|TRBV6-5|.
CASSYSGGPIYNEQFF
TGTGCCAGCAGTTATAGCGGGGGGCCGATCTACAATGAGCAGTTCTTC
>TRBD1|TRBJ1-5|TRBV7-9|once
CASSLAGQANQPQHF
TGTGCCAGCAGCTTAGCGGGACAGGCTAATCAGCCCCAGCATTTT
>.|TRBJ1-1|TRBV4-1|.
CASVNEPKTVNTEAFF
TGCGCCAGCGTTAATGAACCGAAGACAGTGAACACTGAAGCTTTCTTT
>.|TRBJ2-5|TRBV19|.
CASSISGDEYQETQYF
TGTGCCAGTAGTATTTCGGGAGACGAGTACCAAGAGACCCAGTACTTC
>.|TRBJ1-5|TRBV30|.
CAWSDRLYSNQPQHF
TGTGCCTGGTCTGACAGGCTATATAGCAATCAGCCCCAGCATTTT
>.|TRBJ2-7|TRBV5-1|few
CASSLADGYQQYF
TGCGCCAGCAGCTTGGCCGATGGTTACCAGCAGTACTTC
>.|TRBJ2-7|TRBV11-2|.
CASSFGSNYEQYF
TGTGCCAGCAGCTTCGGCAGCAACTACGAGCAGTACTTC
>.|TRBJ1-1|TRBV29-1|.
CSVEDPIPGPNPEAFF
TGCAGCGTTGAGGATCCCATCCCCGGACCGAACCCTGAAGCTTTCTTT
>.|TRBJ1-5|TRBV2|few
CASTAAGNQPQHF
TGTGCCAGCACTGCGGCAGGCAATCAGCCCCAGCATTTT
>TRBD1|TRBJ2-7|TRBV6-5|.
CASSWGQGLSYEQYF
TGTGCCAGCAGTTGGGGACAGGGGCTTTCCTACGAGCAGTACTTC
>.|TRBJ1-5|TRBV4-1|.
CASSQDGPQPQHF
TGCGCCAGCAGCCAAGATGGGCCTCAGCCCCAGCATTTT
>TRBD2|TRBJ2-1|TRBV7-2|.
CASSVKLAGIINEQFF
TGTGCCAGCAGCGTGAAACTAGCGGGGATAATCAATGAGCAGTTCTTC
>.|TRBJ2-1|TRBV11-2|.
CASRLAGRSSYNEQFF
TGTGCCAGCAGACTTGCGGGGAGGAGCTCCTACAATGAGCAGTTCTTC
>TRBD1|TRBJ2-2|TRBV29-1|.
CSVEGGQGAQGELFF
TGCAGCGTTGAAGGGGGACAGGGGGCGCAAGGGGAGCTGTTTTTT
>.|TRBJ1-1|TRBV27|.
CASRDSLNTEAFF
TGTGCCAGCAGGGACAGCTTGAACACTGAAGCTTTCTTT
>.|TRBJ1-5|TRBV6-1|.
CASSEYGGSNQPQHF
TGTGCCAGCAGTGAATATGGCGGGTCGAATCAGCCCCAGCATTTT
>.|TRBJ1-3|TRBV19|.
CATGLSQVDTIYF
TGTGCCACCGGACTTTCGCAGGTAGACACCATATATTTT
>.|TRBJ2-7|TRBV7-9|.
CASSLDPRGDEQYF
TGTGCCAGCAGCTTAGATCCCCGCGGGGACGAGCAGTACTTC
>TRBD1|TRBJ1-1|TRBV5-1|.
CASSLTGDPLNTEAFF
TGCGCCAGCAGCCTTACAGGGGACCCTTTGAACACTGAAGCTTTCTTT
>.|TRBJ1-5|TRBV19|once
CASSIFSVRSNQPQHF
TGTGCCAGTAGTATATTCTCCGTCCGGAGCAATCAGCCCCAGCATTTT
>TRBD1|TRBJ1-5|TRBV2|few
CASSGQGGQPQHF
TGTGCCAGCAGTGGACAGGGTGGTCAGCCCCAGCATTTT
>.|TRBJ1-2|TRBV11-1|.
CASSLSPNYGYTF
TGTGCCAGCAGCTTAAGTCCTAACTATGGCTACACCTTC
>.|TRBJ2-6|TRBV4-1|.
CASSGANVLTF
TGCGCCAGTTCTGGGGCCAACGTCCTGACTTTC
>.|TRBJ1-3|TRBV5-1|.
CASSSISGTGNTIYF
TGCGCCAGCAGCTCGATCTCCGGGACGGGAAACACCATATATTTT
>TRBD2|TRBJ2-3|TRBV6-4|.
CASSDSISGGAVDTQYF
TGTGCCAGCAGTGACTCGATCAGCGGGGGGGCCGTAGATACGCAGTATTTT
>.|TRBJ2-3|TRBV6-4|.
CASSATGDTDTQYF
TGTGCCAGCAGTGCGACAGGCGACACAGATACGCAGTATTTT
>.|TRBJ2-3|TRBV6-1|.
CASSEVEPLTPTDTQYF
TGTGCCAGCAGTGAAGTGGAGCCTCTAACCCCCACAGATACGCAGTATTTT
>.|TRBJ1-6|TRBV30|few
CAWRAGTPLHF
TGTGCCTGGAGGGCTGGCACACCCCTCCACTTT
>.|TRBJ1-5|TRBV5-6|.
CASSLGSEQPQHF
TGTGCCAGCAGCTTGGGTAGCGAACAGCCCCAGCATTTT
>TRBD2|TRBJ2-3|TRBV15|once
CATSRRGLAGESTDTQYF
TGTGCCACCAGCAGACGGGGACTAGCGGGCGAGAGCACAGATACGCAGTATTTT
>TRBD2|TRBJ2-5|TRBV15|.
CATSETRGGQETQYF
TGTGCCACCAGCGAGACGCGGGGGGGACAAGAGACCCAGTACTTC
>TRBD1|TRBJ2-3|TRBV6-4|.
CASSDGTGADTQYF
TGTGCCAGCAGTGACGGGACAGGGGCAGATACGCAGTATTTT
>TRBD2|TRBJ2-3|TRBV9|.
CASSAWGGSTDTQYF
TGTGCCAGCAGCGCCTGGGGGGGGAGCACAGATACGCAGTATTTT
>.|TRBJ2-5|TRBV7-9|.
CASSPPRGTSGIQETQYF
TGTGCCAGCAGCCCCCCGAGGGGCACTAGTGGGATCCAAGAGACCCAGTACTTC
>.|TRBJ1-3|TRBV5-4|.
CASSEGIQPFGNTIYF
TGTGCCAGCAGCGAGGGTATACAACCATTTGGAAACACCATATATTTT
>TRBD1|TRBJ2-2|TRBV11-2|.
CASSPIDISTGAIGELFF
TGTGCCAGCAGCCCCATCGACATCTCGACAGGGGCAATAGGGGAGCTGTTTTTT
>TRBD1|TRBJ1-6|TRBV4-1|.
CASSQAGGRSPLHF
TGCGCCAGCAGCCAAGCAGGGGGAAGGTCACCCCTCCACTTT